Shown below are 20 T cell receptor beta chains from a single sample sequenced in a study of T cell responses to AZD1222 COVID-19 vaccine. TCRdb's copy holds only in-frame clones and misses some; the assay was immunoSEQ multiplex PCR. The table has around 53,000 clones, around 85% seen once. This specimen consisted of peripheral blood, obtained on day 0 of MenACWY control vaccination. These receptors were taken from an adult in good health.

The V and J genes are TRBV18 and TRBJ1-3; perhaps TRBD1 as D (5 bases). This CDR3 has 16 amino acids. Germline V gene data show CDR1 as KGHSH and CDR2 as LQKENI. V lost 4 bases and J lost 0, with 13 bases in between. The CDR3 DNA is TGTGCCAGCTCACTTGGGGACGCAAACTCTGGAAACACCATATATTTT. Protein sequence: CASSLGDANSGNTIYF. Together with reference TRBV18 and TRBJ1-3, the CDR3 gives the full variable domain: NAGVMQNPRHLVRRRGQEARLRCSPMKGHSHVYWYRQLPEEGLKFMVYLQKENIIDESGMPKERFSAEFPKEGPSILRIQQVVRGDSAAYFCASSLGDANSGNTIYFGEGSWLTVV.

The chain uses TRBV5-1 and TRBJ2-1, with 9 bases fitting TRBD2. The V segment lost 4 bases and the J segment 6 bases; nucleotides outside the gene matches: 11. The CDR3 is 16 amino acids. Germline CDR1 is SGHRS and CDR2 is YFSETQ. The CDR3 loop is CASSPAGGLPGNEQFF. CDR3 in DNA: TGCGCCAGCAGCCCCGCGGGGGGGCTACCCGGCAATGAGCAGTTCTTC. The full variable domain, its missing parts supplied by reference TRBV5-1 and TRBJ2-1, is KAGVTQTPRYLIKTRGQQVTLSCSPISGHRSVSWYQQTPGQGLQFLFEYFSETQRNKGNFPGRFSGRQFSNSRSEMNVSTLELGDSALYLCASSPAGGLPGNEQFFGPGTRLTVL.

The V and J genes are TRBV6-5 and TRBJ2-7; 11 bases map to TRBD2. The CDR3 totals 16 residues. CDR1 is MNHEY, CDR2 SVGAGI, per germline. J lost 0 bases, V lost 0 bases, and 1 base had no gene match. In nucleotides, the CDR3 is TGTGCCAGCAGTTACTCGACTAGCGGGATCTCCTACGAGCAGTACTTC. This gives the protein CASSYSTSGISYEQYF.

The rearrangement joins TRBV5-6 to TRBJ1-1; TRBD1 matches at 8 bases. The J segment lost 1 base and the V segment lost 7 bases, leaving 3 bases of the junction unmatched. The CDR3 sequence is 13 residues long. The V gene's germline CDR1 is SGHDT and CDR2 YYEEEE. Here the CDR3 DNA reads TGTGCCAGCGAGACAGGGGCGAACACTGAAGCTTTCTTT. Translated: CASETGANTEAFF.

The V call is TRBV9, the J call TRBJ2-5; the D is unclear. Trimming cost V 1 base and J 5 bases, with 6 bases left between them. In germline, CDR1 is SGDLS, CDR2 YYNGEE. The CDR3 loop spans 12 amino acids. The CDR3, as DNA: TGTGCCAGCAGCGTATTCGGGGAGACCCAGTACTTC. Its translation is CASSVFGETQYF. Variable domain in full (rest from reference TRBV9 and TRBJ2-5): DSGVTQTPKHLITATGQRVTLRCSPRSGDLSVYWYQQSLDQGLQFLIQYYNGEERAKGNILERFSAQQFPDLHSELNLSSLELGDSALYFCASSVFGETQYFGPGTRLLVL.

The V gene is TRBV29-1, the J gene TRBJ1-4; D call uncertain. The CDR3 runs 13 residues. CDR1 and CDR2 from the germline V gene are SQVTM and ANQGSEA. Deletions cut 7 bases from V and 0 bases from J, with 9 bases between. CDR3 nucleotides: TGCAGCGCCAGGCGCGCAACTAATGAAAAACTGTTTTTT. Its protein is CSARRATNEKLFF.

The chain is built from TRBV11-2 and TRBJ2-1; TRBD1 is a possible D gene (5 bases). V dropped 1 base and J dropped 12 bases, with 22 bases sitting between them. Germline loops: CDR1 SGHAT, CDR2 FQNNGV. This CDR3 spans 16 amino acids. CDR3 sequence (DNA): TGTGCCAGCAGCTTAGTTGTGGGGCTGATGTACGGCGGGCAGTTCTTC. Amino acids: CASSLVVGLMYGGQFF.

This clone has only a few counts. This chain uses TRBV27 with TRBJ2-1, with D unresolved. The CDR3 totals 14 residues. Trimming cost V 0 bases and J 2 bases, with 5 bases left between them. The germline gives CDR1 MNHEY, CDR2 SMNVEV (reference sequence). The CDR3 nucleotides read TGTGCCAGCAGTTTATCGCAGGCCTACAATGAGCAGTTCTTC. This sequence encodes CASSLSQAYNEQFF.

The genes are TRBV9 and TRBJ1-6; D ambiguous. The germline V and J ends were trimmed by 0 bases and 7 bases, with 14 bases remaining between them. This CDR3 spans 16 amino acids. The V gene's germline CDR1 is SGDLS and CDR2 YYNGEE. Here the CDR3 DNA reads TGTGCCAGCAGCGTAGGAGACACACGGGGAAATTCACCCCTCCACTTT. It encodes CASSVGDTRGNSPLHF.

V gene TRBV7-2 combines with J gene TRBJ1-5; D gene uncertain. Germline V gene data show CDR1 as SGHTA and CDR2 as FQGNSA. Trimming pared 2 bases from V and 0 bases from J, leaving 8 bases between. This CDR3 region has 15 residues. The CDR3 nucleotides are TGTGCCAGCAGCTTACAGGTAGATAGCAATCAGCCCCAGCATTTT. Its translation is CASSLQVDSNQPQHF.

The chain joins TRBV28 to TRBJ1-6; TRBD1 matches 7 bases. Germline V gene data show CDR1 as MDHEN and CDR2 as SYDVKM. V was clipped by 7 bases and J by 6 bases; unmatched bases: 9. The CDR3 has 15 residues. CDR3 DNA sequence: TGTGCCAGCACTAAAGATGGGACAGTTAATTCACCCCTCCACTTT. Protein product: CASTKDGTVNSPLHF.

The chain links TRBV12-5 to TRBJ1-1; D not resolved. This CDR3 is built from 16 residues. The V end lost 5 bases, the J end lost 1 base, and 17 bases lay between the germline ends. Germline loops: CDR1 LGHNT, CDR2 FRNRAP. The CDR3 loop reads CASGTTAAAPNTEAFF. The DNA for the CDR3 is TGTGCTAGTGGTACGACTGCTGCAGCCCCGAACACTGAAGCTTTCTTT.

This clone was seen more than once but under ten times. The J gene is TRBJ1-1, the V gene TRBV19; D ambiguous. Germline CDR1 and CDR2: LNHDA and SQIVND (reference sequence). CDR3 length: 13 amino acids. Trimming stripped 6 bases from V and 1 base from J, with 9 bases between. CDR3 amino acids: CASRDQANTEAFF. The DNA of the CDR3 is TGTGCCAGTAGGGACCAAGCGAACACTGAAGCTTTCTTT.

V is TRBV7-9 and J is TRBJ2-6; unclear D gene. The CDR3 loop spans 17 amino acids. V was trimmed by 5 bases and J by 2 bases, leaving 16 bases between them. Germline CDR1 and CDR2: SEHNR and FQNEAQ (reference sequence). The CDR3 region is CASSTPGERAGANVLTF. DNA of the CDR3: TGTGCCAGCAGCACGCCGGGCGAGAGAGCTGGGGCCAACGTCCTGACTTTC. The full variable domain, in which reference TRBV7-9 and TRBJ2-6 provide the parts outside the CDR3, is DTGVSQNPRHKITKRGQNVTFRCDPISEHNRLYWYRQTLGQGPEFLTYFQNEAQLEKSRLLSDRFSAERPKGSFSTLEIQRTEQGDSAMYLCASSTPGERAGANVLTFGAGSRLTVL.

The count of this clone is one. The CDR3 nucleotides are TGTGCCACCAGTGAGGTTAGCCGCTCCTACAATGAGCAGTTCTTC. It encodes CATSEVSRSYNEQFF. The chain carries TRBV24-1 and TRBJ2-1; no definite D call. The ends were cut back, 4 bases at V and 0 bases at J, with 9 bases in the middle. The CDR3 extends over 15 amino acids. Germline lookup yields CDR1 KGHDR and CDR2 SFDVKD.

V gene TRBV27 combines with J gene TRBJ2-3, with a weak D call TRBD2 (5 bases). This CDR3 is 14 amino acids long. V was shortened by 5 bases and J by 2 bases, with 11 bases between the two germline ends. CDR1 and CDR2 from the germline V gene are MNHEY and SMNVEV (reference sequence). DNA for the CDR3: TGTGCCAGCAGTCGGACTTTCGACACAGATACGCAGTATTTT. It translates to CASSRTFDTDTQYF.

The chain joins TRBV6-5 to TRBJ2-7, with 10 bases identical to TRBD2. Germline CDR1 MNHEY, CDR2 SVGAGI. This CDR3 region has 15 residues. The junction had 4 bases not matched to a gene; V was cut back by 0 bases and J by 5 bases. The CDR3 nucleotides read TGTGCCAGCAGTTACTCGAGAGGGACTAGCGACGAGCAGTACTTC. Translated: CASSYSRGTSDEQYF.

The gene calls are TRBV11-2 and TRBJ2-2; maybe TRBD2 (5 bases). This CDR3 has 15 residues. V was shortened by 3 bases and J by 0 bases, with 8 bases between the two germline ends. From germline, CDR1 is SGHAT and CDR2 FQNNGV. The CDR3 DNA sequence: TGTGCCAGCAGCTTTGGACTTTCGAACACCGGGGAGCTGTTTTTT. Translation gives CASSFGLSNTGELFF.

V gene TRBV30 combines with J gene TRBJ2-7, with TRBD1 matching 7 bases. Germline trimming cut 0 bases from V and 3 bases from J; bases unmatched to any gene: 5. The CDR3 loop spans 14 amino acids. Germline assignment: CDR1 GTSNPN and CDR2 SVGIG (reference sequence). CDR3 DNA: TGTGCCTGGAGTGTAGGGACAGATCACTACGAGCAGTACTTC. It is translated as CAWSVGTDHYEQYF.

J is TRBJ2-7 and V is TRBV7-2, with 8 bases matching TRBD2. This CDR3 has 15 amino acids. Germline V lookup: CDR1 SGHTA, CDR2 FQGNSA. Losses at the gene ends were 1 base for V and 4 bases for J; bases not matched to a gene: 6. The CDR3 is CASSLGSSGLYEQYF. CDR3 sequence (DNA): TGTGCCAGCAGCTTAGGGTCTAGCGGGCTATACGAGCAGTACTTC.